These 15 T cell receptor beta chains were sequenced from one sample in a study of blood T cell repertoires in COVID-19. The assay was immunoSEQ multiplex PCR, and TCRdb's table has in-frame clones only and misses some. The table lists 130,000 to 150,000 clones, around 78% of them singletons. Sample: peripheral blood. These receptors originate from an older woman with acute or convalescent COVID-19.

The chain joins TRBV11-2 to TRBJ2-1; TRBD1 is a possible D gene (6 bases). Trimming cost V 3 bases and J 6 bases, with 24 bases left between them. The CDR3 covers 18 residues. Germline CDR1 SGHAT, CDR2 FQNNGV. The chain's CDR3 is CASSFRPSASGASNEQFF. The CDR3 DNA is TGTGCCAGCAGCTTTCGACCATCGGCATCAGGGGCGAGCAATGAGCAGTTCTTC.

This chain links TRBV4-2 with TRBJ1-5, with D possibly being TRBD1 (6 bases). The germline CDR1 and CDR2 sequences are LGHNA and YNFKEQ. CDR3 length: 15 residues. V gave up 0 bases and J gave up 5 bases, with 11 bases separating them. CDR3 DNA: TGTGCCAGCAGCCAAGATTTGGGGGCCGATCAGCCCCAGCATTTT. This gives the protein CASSQDLGADQPQHF.

The chain is built from TRBV5-4 and TRBJ1-4, with TRBD1 matching 7 bases. Trimming cost V 0 bases and J 5 bases; bases outside gene matches: 4. This CDR3 comprises 15 residues. Looked up from germline, CDR1 is SGHNT and CDR2 is YYREEE (reference sequence). DNA for the CDR3: TGTGCCAGCAGCTTGGTTGGGACAGCAAATGAAAAACTGTTTTTT. Its translation: CASSLVGTANEKLFF.

The chain combines TRBV4-1 with TRBJ2-1; 14 nucleotides match TRBD2. The CDR3 extends over 16 amino acids. V trimming: 8 bases; J trimming: 5 bases; junction bases outside the gene matches: 8. Germline V gene lookup returns CDR1 MGHRA and CDR2 YSYEKL. The CDR3 region has the DNA TGCGCCAGCGCTGGACTAGCGGGAGGTTCGAACAATGAGCAGTTCTTC. It yields the protein CASAGLAGGSNNEQFF.

The chain links TRBV6-1 to TRBJ2-7, with D perhaps TRBD1 (5 bases). V gave up 2 bases and J gave up 8 bases, with 22 bases separating them. Looked up from germline, CDR1 is MNHNS and CDR2 is SASEGT. CDR3 length: 16 amino acids. This chain's CDR3 is CASSEFPDSALIKQYF. DNA of the CDR3: TGTGCCAGCAGTGAATTCCCCGACAGCGCTCTTATCAAGCAGTACTTC.

The table lists this clone with a few counts. The V and J genes are TRBV5-1 and TRBJ1-1, with D possibly matching TRBD1 (6 bases). This CDR3 has 14 amino acids. CDR1 is SGHRS and CDR2 is YFSETQ in the germline V gene. Trimming removed 2 bases from V and 5 bases from J, with 13 bases in between. In DNA form, the CDR3 reads TGCGCCAGCAGCTTCGCCAGGGGACGGACTGAAGCTTTCTTT. Its protein product is CASSFARGRTEAFF.

The chain uses TRBV27 and TRBJ2-5; D may be TRBD2 (6 bases). CDR3 length: 17 residues. CDR1 MNHEY and CDR2 SMNVEV come from the germline V gene (reference sequence). Trimming cost V 6 bases and J 2 bases, with 22 bases left between them. CDR3 DNA: TGTGCCAGCAGGCCGGGACTTCGTCAGAGAGGGCAAGAGACCCAGTACTTC. Its protein product is CASRPGLRQRGQETQYF.

The chain carries TRBV5-1 and TRBJ1-1; no reliable D call. V was trimmed by 3 bases and J by 3 bases, leaving 12 bases between them. This CDR3 spans 14 amino acids. Germline V lookup: CDR1 SGHRS, CDR2 YFSETQ. The CDR3 is CASSYGVKDTEAFF. The CDR3, as DNA: TGCGCCAGCAGCTACGGGGTAAAGGACACTGAAGCTTTCTTT.

This sequence joins TRBV6-2 or TRBV6-3 and TRBJ2-5, with TRBD2 matching over 15 bases. Germline CDR1 reads MNHEY; CDR2 reads SVGEGT. The CDR3 contains 18 residues. V was pared by 5 bases and J by 5 bases, with 12 bases of the junction left unmatched. CDR3 DNA sequence: TGTGCCAGCAGTCAAGGACTAGCGGGAGGGCTTGATTGGGAGACCCAGTACTTC. Its translation: CASSQGLAGGLDWETQYF.

The V call is TRBV14, the J call TRBJ1-6; D is possibly TRBD1 (5 bases). Trimming pared 3 bases from V and 10 bases from J, leaving 16 bases between. The V gene's germline CDR1 is SGHDN and CDR2 FVKESK. The CDR3 sequence is 15 residues long. The CDR3 DNA follows: TGTGCCAGCAGCCAGCGGGACCCCCCTAGGTCACCCCTCCACTTT. Translated: CASSQRDPPRSPLHF.

The chain combines TRBV6-5 with TRBJ2-7, with TRBD2 matching over 12 bases. The junction had 5 bases not matched to a gene; V was cut back by 6 bases and J by 2 bases. The CDR3 covers 15 residues. Germline V CDR1 and CDR2: MNHEY, SVGAGI. Here the CDR3 DNA reads TGTGCCAGCAGACAACTAGCGGGAGGCCCCTACGAGCAGTACTTC. Encoded protein: CASRQLAGGPYEQYF.

CDR3 sequence (DNA): TGTGCCAGCAGTTTAGGACAGGGGATCAATCAGCCCCAGCATTTT. Encoded protein: CASSLGQGINQPQHF. V is TRBV27 and J is TRBJ1-5, with 9 bases matching TRBD1. CDR3 length: 15 residues. V gave up 2 bases and J gave up 3 bases; unmatched junction bases: 2. CDR1 and CDR2 from the germline V gene are MNHEY and SMNVEV (reference sequence).

This chain uses TRBV3-1 (or the pseudogene TRBV3-2) with TRBJ2-7; possible D gene TRBD2, 5 bases. Between the trimmed V and J ends, which lost 1 base and 2 bases, there was a span of 15 bases. Germline loops: CDR1 LGHDT, CDR2 YNNKEL (reference sequence). This CDR3 has 16 residues. CDR3 sequence: CASSQGSGEPTYEQYF. CDR3 DNA sequence: TGTGCCAGCAGCCAAGGTTCTGGGGAGCCCACCTACGAGCAGTACTTC.

J is TRBJ1-6 and V is TRBV6-1; no reliable D call. V was cut by 2 bases and J by 0 bases, with 11 bases left in between. The length of the CDR3 is 17 residues. Germline V gene data show CDR1 as MNHNS and CDR2 as SASEGT. The CDR3 is CASSELRSSSYNSPLHF. The DNA for the CDR3 is TGTGCCAGCAGTGAACTACGGTCGAGCTCCTATAATTCACCCCTCCACTTT.

The chain recombines TRBV30 with TRBJ1-6, with 7 bases fitting TRBD1. The germline gives CDR1 GTSNPN, CDR2 SVGIG (reference sequence). The CDR3 consists of 15 residues. Germline trimming cut 5 bases from V and 11 bases from J; bases unmatched to any gene: 15. In DNA, the CDR3 is TGTGCCTGGCGCCATGAAACAGGGGCCCCTCCACCCCTCCACTTT. Translating it yields CAWRHETGAPPPLHF.